This T cell receptor (beta chain) was recovered during a study of shared T cell receptors in the human thymus (dated by TCRdb to the early 2020s). Notes on the research overall: The study investigated the way shared, self-reactive T-cell receptor alpha chains are produced in the human thymus.

The method behind the library was the immunoSEQ multiplex PCR assay. TCRdb's version of the immuneACCESS table is confined to in-frame rearrangements and falls short of the full clone set. An unresolved V gene accounts for under half of the shortfall where checked; the remainder is of unknown origin. The sample data list over 65,000 clones, and more than 90% of these were observed just once. The ten largest clones take up about 0.033% of the sample. Including the terminal cysteine and phenylalanine, the CDR3 comprises 14 residues. Only CDR3 DNA is held: 42 bases, read in frame from base 1. The V end loses 7 bases and the J end loses 0 bases, and a stretch of 12 bases separates them. Based on the germline V gene (reference sequence), the CDR1 and CDR2 sequences are LNHDA and SQIVND. Details on this clone: Which antigen it targets is not known. No much larger clonotype is one base removed from it; base qualities were not supplied.

This sequence originates from a human donor. Sequenced input: thymocytes. The chain links TRBV19 with TRBJ1-1; TRBD1 is a possible D gene, resting on 6 matching bases. The bases read TGTGCCAGTACCATAGGGACACTGAACACTGAAGCTTTCTTT. The translation is CASTIGTLNTEAFF.